Included here is one T cell receptor (beta chain) sequence, with context. Antigen unknown. This entry belongs to a study of cytomegalovirus exposure and HLA in healthy donors. Study-wide findings and caveats: Cytomegalovirus status was reportedly diagnosed by the classifier with high specificity and sensitivity. Many donors shared some public TCRs, even though most TCR sequences were rare. A later analysis appeared to link common viral pathogens to several of the most significant clusters. Later on, analysis showed that most CMV-associated TCR beta chains appeared to be HLA-restricted.

Trimming cost V 0 bases and J 2 bases; bases outside gene matches: 4. Per germline, CDR1 WNHNN and CDR2 SYGVQD (reference sequence). CDR3 size: 17 residues. PCR used 60 Vbeta primers and 13 Jbeta primers. Sequenced by immunoSEQ multiplex PCR; TCRdb stores in-frame clones only, minus some. The table includes 150,000 to 250,000 clones, about four fifths detected once. The chain recombines TRBV10-1 with TRBJ2-1; 10 nucleotides match TRBD2. The sequence derives from a girl aged 5 to 17 in good health and CMV-seropositive. The sample consisted of PBMCs. The CDR3 bases are TGCGCCAGCAGTGAGTCGAGAGGACTAGCGGCCTACAATGAGCAGTTCTTC. It specifies CASSESRGLAAYNEQFF.